This T cell receptor beta chain was recorded in a study of cytomegalovirus exposure and HLA in healthy donors. Some clones are missing from TCRdb's copy, which holds only in-frame ones; the method was immunoSEQ multiplex PCR. The table has about 68,000 clones, approximately 90% seen once; the top ten hold 2.5% to 4%. Germline V CDR1 and CDR2: LGHNA, YNFKEQ. Trimming at V came to 3 bases and at J to 4 bases, leaving 5 bases not matched to a gene. The length of the CDR3 is 15 residues. This TCR derives from a young man in good health and CMV-seronegative. This chain joins TRBV4-2 and TRBJ2-2, with TRBD2 identical over 7 bases. The sample taken for sequencing was PBMCs. The CDR3 bases are TGTGCCAGCAGCCACCGGGGGGATGGCACCGGGGAGCTGTTTTTT. Protein sequence: CASSHRGDGTGELFF.